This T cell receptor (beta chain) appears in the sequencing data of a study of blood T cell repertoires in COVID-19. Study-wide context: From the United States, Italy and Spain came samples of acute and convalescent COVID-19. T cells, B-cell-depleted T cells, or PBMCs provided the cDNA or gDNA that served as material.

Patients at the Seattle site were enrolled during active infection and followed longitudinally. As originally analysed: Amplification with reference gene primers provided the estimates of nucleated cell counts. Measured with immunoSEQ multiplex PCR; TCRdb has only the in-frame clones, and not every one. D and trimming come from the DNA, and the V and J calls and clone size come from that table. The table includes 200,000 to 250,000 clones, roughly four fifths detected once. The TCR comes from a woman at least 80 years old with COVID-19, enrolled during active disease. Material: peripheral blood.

CDR3 DNA sequence: TGCGCCAGCAGCCCTAGAGGACAGGGGCTAAATTCACCCCTCCACTTT. It encodes CASSPRGQGLNSPLHF. The V gene is TRBV5-1, the J gene TRBJ1-6; 9 nucleotides line up with TRBD1. The V gene's germline CDR1 is SGHRS and CDR2 YFSETQ. The CDR3 length is 16 residues. The ends lost 4 bases at V and 7 bases at J; junction bases unmatched: 9.